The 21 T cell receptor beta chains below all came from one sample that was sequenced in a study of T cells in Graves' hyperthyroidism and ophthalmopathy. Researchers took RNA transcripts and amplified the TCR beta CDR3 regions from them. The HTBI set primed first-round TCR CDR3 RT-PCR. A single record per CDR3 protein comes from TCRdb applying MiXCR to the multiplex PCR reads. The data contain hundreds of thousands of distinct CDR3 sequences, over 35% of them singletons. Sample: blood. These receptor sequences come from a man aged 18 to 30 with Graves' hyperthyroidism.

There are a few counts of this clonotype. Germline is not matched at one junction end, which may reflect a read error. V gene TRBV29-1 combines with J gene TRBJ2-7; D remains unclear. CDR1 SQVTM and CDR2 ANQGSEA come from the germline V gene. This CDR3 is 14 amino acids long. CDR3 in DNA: TGCAGCTGTCTTAAAGAAGACGGAACCTACGAGCAATACTTC. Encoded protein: CSCLKEDGTYEQYF.

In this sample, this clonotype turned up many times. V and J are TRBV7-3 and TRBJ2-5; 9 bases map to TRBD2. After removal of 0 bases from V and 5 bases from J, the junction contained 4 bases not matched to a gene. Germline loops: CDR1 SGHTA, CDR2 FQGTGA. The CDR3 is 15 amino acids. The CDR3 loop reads CASSLTSGSGETQYF. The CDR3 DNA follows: TGTGCCAGCAGCTTAACTAGCGGGAGCGGCGAGACCCAGTACTTC.

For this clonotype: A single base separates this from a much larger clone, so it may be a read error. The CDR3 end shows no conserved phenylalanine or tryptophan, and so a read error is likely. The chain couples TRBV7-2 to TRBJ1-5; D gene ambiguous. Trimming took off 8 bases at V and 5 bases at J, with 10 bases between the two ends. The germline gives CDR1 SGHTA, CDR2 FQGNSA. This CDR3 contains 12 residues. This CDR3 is CASGVGDQPQHL. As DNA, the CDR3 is TGTGCCAGCGGGGTTGGAGATCAGCCCCAGCATCTT.

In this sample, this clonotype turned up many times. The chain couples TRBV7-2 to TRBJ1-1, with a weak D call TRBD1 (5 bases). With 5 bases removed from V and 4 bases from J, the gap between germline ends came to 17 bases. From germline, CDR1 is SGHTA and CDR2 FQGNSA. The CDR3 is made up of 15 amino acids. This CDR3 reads CASSAQDRGTTEAFF. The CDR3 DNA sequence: TGTGCCAGCAGCGCCCAAGACCGAGGGACCACTGAAGCTTTCTTT. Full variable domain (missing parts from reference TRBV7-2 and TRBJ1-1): GAGVSQSPSNKVTEKGKDVELRCDPISGHTALYWYRQSLGQGLEFLIYFQGNSAPDKSGLPSDRFSAERTGGSVSTLTIQRTQQEDSAVYLCASSAQDRGTTEAFFGQGTRLTVV.

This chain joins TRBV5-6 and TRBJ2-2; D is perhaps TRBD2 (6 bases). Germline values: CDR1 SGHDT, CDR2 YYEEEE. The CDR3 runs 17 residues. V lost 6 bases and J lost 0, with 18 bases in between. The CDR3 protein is CASNHRETGANTGELFF. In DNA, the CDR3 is TGTGCCAGCAACCACCGGGAGACGGGGGCGAACACCGGGGAGCTGTTTTTT.

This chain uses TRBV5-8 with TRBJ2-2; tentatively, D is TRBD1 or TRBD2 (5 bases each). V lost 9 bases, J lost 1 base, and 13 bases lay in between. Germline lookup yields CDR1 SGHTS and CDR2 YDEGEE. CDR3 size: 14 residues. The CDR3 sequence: CATEGPLNTGELFF. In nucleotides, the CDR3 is TGTGCCACCGAGGGGCCCCTGAACACCGGGGAGCTGTTTTTT.

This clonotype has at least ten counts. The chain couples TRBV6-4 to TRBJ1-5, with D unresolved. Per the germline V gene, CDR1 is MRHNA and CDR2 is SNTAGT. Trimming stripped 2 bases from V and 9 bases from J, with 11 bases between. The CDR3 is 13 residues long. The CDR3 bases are TGTGCCAGCAGTGACGGGTTTTCCGGGCCCCAGCATTTT. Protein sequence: CASSDGFSGPQHF.

CDR3 protein: CASSLTTAGLGAGELFF. DNA of the CDR3: TGTGCCAGCAGCTTAACCACGGCAGGCTTGGGTGCCGGGGAGCTGTTTTTT. V usage is TRBV11-1 and J usage is TRBJ2-2; D is uncertain. The CDR3 length is 17 residues. CDR1 and CDR2 from the germline V gene are SGHAT and FQDESV (reference sequence). V lost 2 bases and J lost 6, with 19 bases in between.

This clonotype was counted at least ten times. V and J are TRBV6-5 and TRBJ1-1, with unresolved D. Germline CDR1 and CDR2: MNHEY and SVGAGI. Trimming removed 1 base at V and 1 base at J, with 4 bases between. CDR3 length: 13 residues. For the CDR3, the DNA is TGTGCCAGCAGTTACTTGGAGAACACTGAAGCTTTCTTT. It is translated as CASSYLENTEAFF.

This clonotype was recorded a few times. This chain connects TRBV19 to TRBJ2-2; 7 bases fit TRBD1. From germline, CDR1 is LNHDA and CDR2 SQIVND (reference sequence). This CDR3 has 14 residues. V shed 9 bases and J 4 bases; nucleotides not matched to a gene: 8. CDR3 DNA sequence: TGTGCCAGCACCACAGGGGTGAGCACCGGGGAGCTGTTTTTT. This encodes CASTTGVSTGELFF.

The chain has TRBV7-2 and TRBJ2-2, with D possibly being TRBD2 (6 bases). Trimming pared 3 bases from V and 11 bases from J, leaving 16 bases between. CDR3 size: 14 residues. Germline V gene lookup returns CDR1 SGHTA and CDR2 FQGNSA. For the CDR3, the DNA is TGTGCCAGCAGCTTCGGGACTGAGCCGGACGAGCTGTTTTTT. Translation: CASSFGTEPDELFF. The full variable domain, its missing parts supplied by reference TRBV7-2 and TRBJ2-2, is GAGVSQSPSNKVTEKGKDVELRCDPISGHTALYWYRQSLGQGLEFLIYFQGNSAPDKSGLPSDRFSAERTGGSVSTLTIQRTQQEDSAVYLCASSFGTEPDELFFGEGSRLTVL.

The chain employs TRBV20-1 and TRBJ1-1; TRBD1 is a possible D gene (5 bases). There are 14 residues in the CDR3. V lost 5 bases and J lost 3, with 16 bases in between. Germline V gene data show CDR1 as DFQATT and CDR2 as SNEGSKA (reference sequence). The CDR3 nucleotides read TGCAGTGCTCTAAAATCACAGGTAGACACTGAAGCTTTCTTT. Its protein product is CSALKSQVDTEAFF.

CDR3 nucleotides: TGTGCCAGCAGTTATACCCCCAGGGCTGGGGCCAACGTCCTGACTTTC. Residues: CASSYTPRAGANVLTF. The chain joins TRBV6-6 to TRBJ2-6, with D possibly TRBD1 on 5 matching bases. Trimming took 3 bases from V and 2 from J, leaving 11 bases between them. Germline CDR1 MNHNY, CDR2 SVGAGI (reference sequence). The CDR3 loop spans 16 amino acids.

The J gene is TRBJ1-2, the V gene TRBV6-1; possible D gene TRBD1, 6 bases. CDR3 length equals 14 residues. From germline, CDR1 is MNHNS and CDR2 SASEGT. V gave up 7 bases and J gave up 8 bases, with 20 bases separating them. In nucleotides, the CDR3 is TGTGCCAGCACTTCTGACAGGTTGTCAGCCGGCTACACCTTC. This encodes CASTSDRLSAGYTF.

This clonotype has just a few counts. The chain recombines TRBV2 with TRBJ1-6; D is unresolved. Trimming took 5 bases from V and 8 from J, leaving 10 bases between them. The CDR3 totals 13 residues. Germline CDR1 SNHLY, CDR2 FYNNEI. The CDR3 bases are TGTGCCAGCAGTTTAGCTCACCATTCACCCCTCCACTTT. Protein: CASSLAHHSPLHF.

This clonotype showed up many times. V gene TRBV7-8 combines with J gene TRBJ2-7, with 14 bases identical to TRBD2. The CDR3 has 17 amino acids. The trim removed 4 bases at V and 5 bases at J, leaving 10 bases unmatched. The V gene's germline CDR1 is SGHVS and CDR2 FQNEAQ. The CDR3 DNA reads TGTGCCAGCAGCTCGGGACTAGCGGGGGACTGGAAGGACGAGCAGTACTTC. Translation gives CASSSGLAGDWKDEQYF.

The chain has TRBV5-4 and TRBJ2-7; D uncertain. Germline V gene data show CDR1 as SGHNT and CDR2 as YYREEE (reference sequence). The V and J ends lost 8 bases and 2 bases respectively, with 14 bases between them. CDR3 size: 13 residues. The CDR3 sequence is CARMRGAPYEQYF. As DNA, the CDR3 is TGTGCCAGGATGAGAGGAGCTCCCTACGAGCAGTACTTC.

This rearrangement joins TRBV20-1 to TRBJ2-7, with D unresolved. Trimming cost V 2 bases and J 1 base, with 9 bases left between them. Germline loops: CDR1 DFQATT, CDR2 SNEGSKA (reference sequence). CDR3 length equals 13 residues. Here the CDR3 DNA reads TGCAGTGCTAGACTCCCCGGGTCCTACGAGCAGTACTTC. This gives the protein CSARLPGSYEQYF.

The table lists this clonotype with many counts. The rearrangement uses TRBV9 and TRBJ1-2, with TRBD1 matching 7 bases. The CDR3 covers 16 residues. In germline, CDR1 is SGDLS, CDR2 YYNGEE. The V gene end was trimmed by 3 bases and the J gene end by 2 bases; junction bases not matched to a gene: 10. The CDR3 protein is CASSATTGFANYGYTF. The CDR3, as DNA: TGTGCCAGCAGCGCGACGACAGGGTTTGCCAACTATGGCTACACCTTC.

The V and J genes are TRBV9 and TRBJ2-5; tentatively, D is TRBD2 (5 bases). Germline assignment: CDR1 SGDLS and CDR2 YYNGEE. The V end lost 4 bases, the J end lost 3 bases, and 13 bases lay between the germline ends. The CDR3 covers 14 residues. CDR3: CASSPEDFEETQYF. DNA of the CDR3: TGTGCCAGCAGCCCCGAGGACTTTGAAGAGACCCAGTACTTC. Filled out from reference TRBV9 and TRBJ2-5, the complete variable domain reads DSGVTQTPKHLITATGQRVTLRCSPRSGDLSVYWYQQSLDQGLQFLIQYYNGEERAKGNILERFSAQQFPDLHSELNLSSLELGDSALYFCASSPEDFEETQYFGPGTRLLVL.

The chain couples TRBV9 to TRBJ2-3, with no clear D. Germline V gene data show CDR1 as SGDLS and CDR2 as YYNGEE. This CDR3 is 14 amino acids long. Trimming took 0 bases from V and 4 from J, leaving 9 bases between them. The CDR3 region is CASSVGGLPDTQYF. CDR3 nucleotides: TGTGCCAGCAGCGTAGGTGGGCTCCCAGATACGCAGTATTTT.